A selection of T cell receptor beta chains follows, all from one sample in a study of blood T cell repertoires in COVID-19. Measured with immunoSEQ multiplex PCR; TCRdb has only the in-frame clones, and not every one. The sample comprises roughly 49,000 clones, 80% to 95% of which are singletons, and around 1% rests with the top ten. The sample taken for sequencing was peripheral blood. The receptors here all came from a man aged 55 to 70 with COVID-19, enrolled during active disease. The CDR3 runs from the conserved cysteine through the conserved F or W. A D gene is named only where the DNA matches it firmly.

v_gene: TRBV7-2
len: 13
d_gene: .
j_gene: TRBJ1-2
CDR3aa: CASSFRGGNGYTF
CDR3nt: TGTGCCAGCAGCTTCCGGGGGGGTAATGGCTACACCTTC

v_gene: TRBV5-1
len: 13
d_gene: TRBD2
j_gene: TRBJ2-7
CDR3aa: CASSALAGREQYF
CDR3nt: TGCGCCAGCAGCGCTCTAGCGGGGAGGGAGCAGTACTTC

v_gene: TRBV19
len: 16
d_gene: TRBD1
j_gene: TRBJ2-7
CDR3aa: CASRPNPGQGRHEQYF
CDR3nt: TGTGCCAGTAGGCCAAACCCGGGACAGGGAAGGCACGAGCAGTACTTC

v_gene: TRBV7-2
len: 14
d_gene: .
j_gene: TRBJ2-1
CDR3aa: CASSLGRGGTEQFF
CDR3nt: TGTGCCAGCAGCTTAGGGAGGGGGGGCACTGAGCAGTTCTTC

v_gene: TRBV6-5
len: 15
d_gene: .
j_gene: TRBJ2-1
CDR3aa: CASRVADGAYNEQFF
CDR3nt: TGTGCCAGCAGGGTAGCGGACGGGGCCTACAATGAGCAGTTCTTC

v_gene: TRBV3-1/TRBV3-2
len: 17
d_gene: TRBD2
j_gene: TRBJ2-1
CDR3aa: CASSPGTSGRSGNEQFF
CDR3nt: TGTGCCAGCAGCCCGGGGACTAGCGGGAGAAGCGGAAATGAGCAGTTCTTC

v_gene: TRBV7-2
len: 14
d_gene: .
j_gene: TRBJ2-7
CDR3aa: CASSFGSGMYEQYF
CDR3nt: TGTGCCAGCAGCTTTGGAAGCGGAATGTACGAGCAGTACTTC

v_gene: TRBV6-5
len: 15
d_gene: .
j_gene: TRBJ2-7
CDR3aa: CASSYPASGSDEQYF
CDR3nt: TGTGCCAGCAGTTACCCCGCCTCAGGGTCCGACGAGCAGTACTTC

v_gene: TRBV2
len: 14
d_gene: TRBD2
j_gene: TRBJ2-7
CDR3aa: CASSLAGGPYEQYF
CDR3nt: TGTGCCAGCAGTTTAGCGGGGGGTCCCTACGAGCAGTACTTC

v_gene: TRBV2
len: 15
d_gene: TRBD1
j_gene: TRBJ2-7
CDR3aa: CASSPTGGAPNEQYF
CDR3nt: TGTGCCAGCAGCCCTACAGGGGGCGCTCCCAACGAGCAGTACTTC

v_gene: TRBV30
len: 14
d_gene: .
j_gene: TRBJ1-6
CDR3aa: CAWSVGPRNSPLHF
CDR3nt: TGTGCCTGGAGTGTGGGGCCTAGGAATTCACCCCTCCACTTT

v_gene: TRBV20-1
len: 15
d_gene: .
j_gene: TRBJ2-1
CDR3aa: CSTSRPSNSYNEQFF
CDR3nt: TGCAGTACTAGTAGGCCTAGTAACTCCTACAATGAGCAGTTCTTC

v_gene: TRBV5-1
len: 14
d_gene: TRBD1
j_gene: TRBJ1-3
CDR3aa: CASSPTGAGNTIYF
CDR3nt: TGCGCCAGCAGCCCGACAGGGGCTGGAAACACCATATATTTT

v_gene: TRBV21-1
len: 18
d_gene: .
j_gene: TRBJ1-5
CDR3aa: CASSKALSERVMYQPQHF
CDR3nt: TGTGCCAGCAGCAAAGCGCTTTCGGAGAGGGTAATGTATCAGCCCCAGCATTTT

v_gene: TRBV18
len: 15
d_gene: TRBD1
j_gene: TRBJ1-2
CDR3aa: CASSPGQGTTYGYTF
CDR3nt: TGTGCCAGCTCACCCGGACAGGGGACAACCTATGGCTACACCTTC

v_gene: TRBV9
len: 15
d_gene: .
j_gene: TRBJ1-1
CDR3aa: CASSVGGGKGVEAFF
CDR3nt: TGTGCCAGCAGCGTAGGAGGCGGAAAGGGGGTCGAAGCTTTCTTT